These T cell receptor beta chains were read from a single sample in a study of cytomegalovirus exposure and HLA in healthy donors. Measured with immunoSEQ multiplex PCR; TCRdb has only the in-frame clones, and not every one. The sample records a few hundred thousand clones, approximately 86% being singletons. The sequenced sample was PBMCs. These receptors were collected from a woman aged 18 to 35 in good health and CMV-seronegative. CDR3s leave out the opening cysteine and the closing phenylalanine or tryptophan. Each record gives: CDR3 length, V gene, CDR3 protein.

>11|TRBV2
ASTHRGLGAVF
>16|TRBV12-5
ASGLVLGGEGTTDTQY
>11|TRBV9
ASSVDFHGELF
>13|TRBV19
ASSVEGQGSYEQY
>12|TRBV30
AWSPGTSVYEQY
>13|TRBV13
ASSLEPGQNYGYT
>12|TRBV7-9
ASSSDRVWDEAF
>13|TRBV6-5
ASSRLGESSYEQY
>12|TRBV6-5
ASSWTENYNEQF
>13|TRBV5-4
ASSLSRGWTGELF
>11|TRBV7-9
ASSSTVNTEAF
>16|TRBV9
ASSVTGVLGSGANVLT
>12|TRBV30
AWGQTGAGNTIY
>10|TRBV4-1
ASSQSGETQY